The clone carrying this TCR beta chain turned up a few times. Its specificity is not known. The record originates from a study of cytomegalovirus exposure and HLA in healthy donors. Study summary: Drawn from HLA-typed donors, about 82 million unique TCRs were held in an early data release. Whole-study results and caveats: Among the CMV-associated chains, three were confirmed in vitro as specific for CMV antigens. Some TCR beta chains (164 of them) were listed as cytomegalovirus-associated.

The PCR used 60 Vbeta and 13 Jbeta primers. Generated by immunoSEQ multiplex PCR, the TCRdb table keeps only in-frame clones and is missing some. The table shows approximately 76,000 clones, with around 70% occurring only once. Sequencing was performed on PBMCs. The TCR originated in a woman aged 40 to 50 in good health and CMV-seropositive.

CDR3 DNA sequence: TGTGCCAGCAGTGAAACTCAAACCATATATTTT. Amino acids: CASSETQTIYF. This rearrangement joins TRBV2 to TRBJ1-3; D unresolved. Deletions cut 2 bases from V and 10 bases from J, with 6 bases between. Germline values: CDR1 SNHLY, CDR2 FYNNEI. This CDR3 comprises 11 residues.